This entry is about one T cell receptor beta chain. What it binds is unknown. This sample stems from a study of PD-1 blockade in classical Hodgkin lymphoma. CDR1 and CDR2 from the germline V gene are SGHVS and FNYEAQ. The CDR3 loop spans 15 amino acids. V was pared by 5 bases and J by 0 bases, with 11 bases between. Brentuximab vedotin exposure varied, and every patient relapsed after autologous stem cell transplantation. Best responses included complete response and partial response; otherwise, the best response was progressive disease. Whole-study findings and limits: Differences between repertoires have undefined causes, possibly disease activity or prior therapy. Reported findings placed baseline TCR diversity lower in newly diagnosed patients (compared with healthy donors). Initiation of nivolumab under 1 year after ASCT led to exclusion of patients.

TCRdb's copy holds only in-frame clones and misses some; the assay was immunoSEQ multiplex PCR. Counted here are fewer than 80,000 clones, around 75% occurring once; the ten biggest clones make up approximately 8.4%. The material sequenced was peripheral blood mononuclear cells (PBMCs), taken before the second cycle of nivolumab. The origin of this receptor is a human donor with classical Hodgkin lymphoma. The rearrangement links TRBV7-6 to TRBJ1-5, with unresolved D. This CDR3 reads CASSPVEYSNQPQHF. The CDR3 nucleotides are TGTGCCAGCAGCCCGGTAGAGTATAGCAATCAGCCCCAGCATTTT.